Below, 30 T cell receptor beta chains from the same sample are listed, as sequenced in a study of T cell responses to AZD1222 COVID-19 vaccine. Assay: immunoSEQ multiplex PCR; the TCRdb copy retains only in-frame clones and omits some. Among about 200,000 clones listed, 85% to 95% were seen once. Source: peripheral blood, taken on day 0 of MenACWY control vaccination. These receptors were obtained from an adult in good health.

The V gene is TRBV9, the J gene TRBJ2-3; TRBD1 matches at 7 bases. CDR3 length: 16 residues. V dropped 4 bases and J dropped 2; count of bases not matched to a gene: 10. Germline V gene data show CDR1 as SGDLS and CDR2 as YYNGEE. The CDR3 reads CASSPGAGGYTDTQYF. The DNA of the CDR3 is TGTGCCAGCAGCCCCGGGGCAGGGGGTTACACAGATACGCAGTATTTT.

The rearrangement links TRBV28 to TRBJ1-2, with D perhaps TRBD1 (6 bases). The CDR3 is 14 residues long. V shed 2 bases and J shed 6 bases, with 13 bases lying between them. Germline V gives CDR1 MDHEN, CDR2 SYDVKM. CDR3 sequence reads: CASSLSRRGDGYTF. The CDR3 region has the DNA TGTGCCAGCAGTTTAAGTCGCAGGGGTGATGGCTACACCTTC.

The gene calls are TRBV10-3 and TRBJ1-6; perhaps TRBD1 as D (6 bases). Germline CDR1 is ENHRY and CDR2 is SYGVKD. The CDR3 sequence is 15 residues long. Trimming took off 4 bases at V and 2 bases at J, with 9 bases between the two ends. The CDR3 DNA sequence: TGTGCCATCAGTGCAACAGGGCCCTATAATTCACCCCTCCACTTT. Its translation is CAISATGPYNSPLHF.

The rearrangement joins TRBV6-5 to TRBJ2-1; no firm D call. Between the trimmed V and J ends, which lost 11 bases and 2 bases, there was a span of 13 bases. CDR1 is MNHEY and CDR2 is SVGAGI in the germline V gene. This CDR3 has 13 amino acids. CDR3 residues: CAAGDGPYNEQFF. Here the CDR3 DNA reads TGTGCCGCCGGTGACGGACCCTACAATGAGCAGTTCTTC.

V is TRBV7-9 and J is TRBJ1-1; D call uncertain. Trimming took off 5 bases at V and 5 bases at J, with 24 bases between the two ends. Germline CDR1 reads SEHNR; CDR2 reads FQNEAQ (reference sequence). The CDR3 runs 17 residues. The DNA for the CDR3 is TGTGCCAGCAGCCAGCTGTGGTCGGCAGGATCCACGACTGAAGCTTTCTTT. Protein sequence: CASSQLWSAGSTTEAFF.

The rearrangement links TRBV30 to TRBJ1-5, with a tentative D call TRBD1 (5 bases). The CDR3 has 13 residues. Germline V lookup: CDR1 GTSNPN, CDR2 SVGIG (reference sequence). The V gene lost 4 bases and the J gene lost 0 bases, with 7 bases spanning the gap. The CDR3 here is CAWTGNSNQPQHF. As DNA, the CDR3 is TGTGCCTGGACAGGGAATAGCAATCAGCCCCAGCATTTT.

The chain uses TRBV28 and TRBJ1-3; 9 bases are a match to TRBD1. Trimming removed 6 bases from V and 4 bases from J; junction bases left unmatched: 7. The CDR3 runs 15 residues. CDR1 MDHEN and CDR2 SYDVKM come from the germline V gene. The CDR3 DNA reads TGTGCCAGCAGGTACAGGGGGCGGAGAGGAAACACCATATATTTT. This codes for CASRYRGRRGNTIYF.

This clone was seen only once. The chain couples TRBV6-5 to TRBJ1-3; TRBD1 is a possible D gene (6 bases). The CDR3 is 15 residues long. V dropped 10 bases and J dropped 0 bases, with 16 bases sitting between them. The V gene's germline CDR1 is MNHEY and CDR2 SVGAGI. The DNA for the CDR3 is TGTGCCATCTCCCGCGGGGGCAGCTCTGGAAACACCATATATTTT. Protein sequence: CAISRGGSSGNTIYF.

The chain uses TRBV6-5 and TRBJ2-7; D possibly corresponds to TRBD2 (5 bases). The CDR3 has 13 amino acids. Germline assignment: CDR1 MNHEY and CDR2 SVGAGI. The V end was cut by 6 bases, the J end by 6 bases, with 15 bases between. The CDR3 spells CASSSGRAGEQYF. CDR3 coding DNA: TGTGCCAGCAGCTCTGGGCGGGCAGGCGAGCAGTACTTC.

V is TRBV11-1 and J is TRBJ1-2, with D unclear. Looked up from germline, CDR1 is SGHAT and CDR2 is FQDESV (reference sequence). V lost 2 bases, J lost 4 bases, and 17 bases lay in between. CDR3 size: 16 residues. The CDR3 protein is CASSLRESGQSYGYTF. Written as DNA, the CDR3 is TGTGCCAGCAGCTTACGGGAGAGTGGGCAGAGCTATGGCTACACCTTC. Supplemented by reference TRBV11-1 and TRBJ1-2, the full variable domain reads EAEVAQSPRYKITEKSQAVAFWCDPISGHATLYWYRQILGQGPELLVQFQDESVVDDSQLPKDRFSAERLKGVDSTLKIQPAELGDSAMYLCASSLRESGQSYGYTFGSGTRLTVV.

The chain links TRBV19 to TRBJ2-1; D is unclear. Looked up from germline, CDR1 is LNHDA and CDR2 is SQIVND (reference sequence). V dropped 6 bases and J dropped 10 bases, with 10 bases sitting between them. The CDR3 has 11 amino acids. Written as DNA, the CDR3 is TGTGCCAGTAGAACCGTGGGAGAGCAGTTCTTC. Translation gives CASRTVGEQFF.

This chain links TRBV15 with TRBJ2-1; D remains ambiguous. The germline V and J ends were trimmed by 4 bases and 4 bases, with 5 bases remaining between them. This CDR3 spans 12 amino acids. The germline CDR1 and CDR2 sequences are LNHNV and YYDKDF (reference sequence). The CDR3, as DNA: TGTGCCACCAGCAATATTTACAATGAGCAGTTCTTC. This translates into CATSNIYNEQFF. The full variable domain, rest sourced from reference TRBV15 and TRBJ2-1, is DAMVIQNPRYQVTQFGKPVTLSCSQTLNHNVMYWYQQKSSQAPKLLFHYYDKDFNNEADTPDNFQSRRPNTSFCFLDIRSPGLGDTAMYLCATSNIYNEQFFGPGTRLTVL.

V gene TRBV5-6 combines with J gene TRBJ1-5, with D maybe TRBD1 (5 bases). The V gene's germline CDR1 is SGHDT and CDR2 YYEEEE. With 4 bases removed from V and 11 bases from J, the gap between germline ends came to 16 bases. This CDR3 comprises 13 residues. The CDR3, as DNA: TGTGCCAGCAGCCTGAGGGTCGGGGGAACCCAGCATTTT. Translating it yields CASSLRVGGTQHF. The full variable domain, completed using reference TRBV5-6 and TRBJ1-5, is DAGVTQSPTHLIKTRGQQVTLRCSPKSGHDTVSWYQQALGQGPQFIFQYYEEEERQRGNFPDRFSGHQFPNYSSELNVNALLLGDSALYLCASSLRVGGTQHFGDGTRLSIL.

This clone appeared a single time. The gene calls are TRBV6-5 and TRBJ1-2; TRBD1 is a possible D gene (6 bases). Germline assignment: CDR1 MNHEY and CDR2 SVGAGI. V was cut by 6 bases and J by 8 bases, with 16 bases left in between. The CDR3 has 13 amino acids. The CDR3 DNA reads as TGTGCCAGCAGGAGACAGGAGACACTAGGCTACACCTTC. Translated, it gives CASRRQETLGYTF.

V and J are TRBV7-9 and TRBJ1-2, with D perhaps matching TRBD1 (5 bases). The CDR3 runs to 14 residues. V lost 4 bases, J lost 4 bases, and 13 bases lay in between. The germline CDR1 and CDR2 sequences are SEHNR and FQNEAQ (reference sequence). The CDR3 protein is CASSSRGEIYGYTF. The CDR3 DNA sequence: TGTGCCAGCAGCTCGAGGGGAGAAATCTATGGCTACACCTTC.

The V call is TRBV19, the J call TRBJ1-3; TRBD1 aligns across 8 bases. The trim removed 8 bases at V and 7 bases at J, leaving 16 bases unmatched. CDR3 length equals 16 residues. Germline assignment: CDR1 LNHDA and CDR2 SQIVND (reference sequence). The CDR3 protein is CASGNTDPGGRNTIYF. The CDR3 DNA follows: TGTGCCAGTGGGAATACGGACCCAGGGGGCCGGAACACCATATATTTT.

CDR3 nucleotide sequence: TGCAGTGCTAGTGGGCTATATTTGGGCGAGGACTACGAGCAGTACTTC. Translating gives CSASGLYLGEDYEQYF. The chain joins TRBV20-1 to TRBJ2-7; unclear D gene. The germline CDR1 and CDR2 sequences are DFQATT and SNEGSKA (reference sequence). V was clipped by 3 bases and J by 3 bases, with 21 bases between them. The CDR3 extends over 16 amino acids.

This clone was seen a single time. J is TRBJ1-2 and V is TRBV5-1; maybe TRBD1 (5 bases). CDR1 is SGHRS and CDR2 is YFSETQ in the germline V gene. This CDR3 spans 14 amino acids. Between the trimmed V and J ends, which lost 3 bases and 6 bases, there was a span of 15 bases. CDR3 in DNA: TGCGCCAGCAGCTGGGTAGCGGGGGATGATGGCTACACCTTC. Translating gives CASSWVAGDDGYTF.

This clone was found once. The J gene is TRBJ2-5, the V gene TRBV5-1; TRBD2 matches 11 bases. CDR1 is SGHRS, CDR2 YFSETQ, per germline. J lost 1 base, V lost 2 bases, and 1 base had no gene match. The CDR3 runs 15 residues. The CDR3 loop reads CASSFTSGGQETQYF. CDR3 nucleotides: TGCGCCAGCAGCTTTACTAGCGGGGGCCAAGAGACCCAGTACTTC.

The chain combines TRBV28 with TRBJ1-2, with 8 bases identical to TRBD1. Germline trimming cut 4 bases from V and 4 bases from J; bases unmatched to any gene: 8. Germline lookup yields CDR1 MDHEN and CDR2 SYDVKM. The CDR3 consists of 15 residues. CDR3 residues: CASSSGQGLLYGYTF. CDR3 coding DNA: TGTGCCAGCAGTTCCGGACAGGGCCTCCTCTATGGCTACACCTTC.

The J gene is TRBJ1-2, the V gene TRBV5-5; D is possibly TRBD1 (5 bases). There are 14 residues in the CDR3. From germline, CDR1 is SGHKS and CDR2 YYEKEE (reference sequence). Trimming stripped 0 bases from V and 2 bases from J, with 8 bases between. CDR3: CASSLVGENYGYTF. The DNA of the CDR3 is TGTGCCAGCAGCTTGGTGGGGGAGAACTATGGCTACACCTTC.

The chain uses TRBV9 and TRBJ1-1; no clear D. Germline V CDR1 and CDR2: SGDLS, YYNGEE. The V end was cut by 0 bases, the J end by 7 bases, with 10 bases between. The CDR3 has 13 amino acids. The CDR3 loop reads CASSVALDGEAFF. The CDR3 DNA follows: TGTGCCAGCAGCGTAGCCCTGGACGGTGAAGCTTTCTTT.

The rearrangement links TRBV7-2 to TRBJ2-7; D not resolved. Trimming cost V 6 bases and J 1 base, with 13 bases left between them. This CDR3 comprises 14 residues. The germline CDR1 and CDR2 sequences are SGHTA and FQGNSA. The CDR3 nucleotides are TGTGCCAGCAGGCCCGGACCCGTATCCTACGAGCAGTACTTC. Its protein product is CASRPGPVSYEQYF. Together with reference TRBV7-2 and TRBJ2-7, the CDR3 gives the full variable domain: GAGVSQSPSNKVTEKGKDVELRCDPISGHTALYWYRQSLGQGLEFLIYFQGNSAPDKSGLPSDRFSAERTGGSVSTLTIQRTQQEDSAVYLCASRPGPVSYEQYFGPGTRLTVT.

The chain recombines TRBV12-3 or TRBV12-4 with TRBJ1-2; 7 bases line up with TRBD1. CDR3 length equals 13 residues. The ends lost 6 bases at V and 7 bases at J; junction bases unmatched: 8. CDR3: CASSPGGARGYTF. Written as DNA, the CDR3 is TGTGCCAGCAGCCCAGGGGGGGCTCGTGGCTACACCTTC.

The V gene is TRBV27, the J gene TRBJ2-2, with 15 bases fitting TRBD2. The CDR3 covers 19 residues. Trimming at V came to 5 bases and at J to 3 bases, leaving 10 bases not matched to a gene. Germline CDR1 is MNHEY and CDR2 is SMNVEV (reference sequence). CDR3 sequence reads: CASSQYGLAGGLYTGELFF. CDR3 coding DNA: TGTGCCAGCAGTCAATACGGACTAGCGGGGGGGCTGTACACCGGGGAGCTGTTTTTT.

The V gene is TRBV28, the J gene TRBJ1-2, with TRBD1 matching 7 bases. The germline V gene has CDR1 MDHEN and CDR2 SYDVKM. V trimming: 5 bases; J trimming: 4 bases; junction bases outside the gene matches: 4. The CDR3 consists of 13 residues. The CDR3 reads CASSLTGLYGYTF. The CDR3 DNA reads as TGTGCCAGCAGTCTGACAGGGCTCTATGGCTACACCTTC.

The V gene is TRBV28, the J gene TRBJ1-5; D is ambiguous. Germline V lookup: CDR1 MDHEN, CDR2 SYDVKM. CDR3 length: 14 amino acids. Trimming shortened V by 7 bases and J by 1 base, and 11 bases separated the two germline ends. The CDR3 region has the DNA TGTGCCAGCACCCTCGGGCTAAGCAATCAGCCCCAGCATTTT. Translated: CASTLGLSNQPQHF. Full variable domain (outside the CDR3, taken from reference TRBV28 and TRBJ1-5): DVKVTQSSRYLVKRTGEKVFLECVQDMDHENMFWYRQDPGLGLRLIYFSYDVKMKEKGDIPEGYSVSREKKERFSLILESASTNQTSMYLCASTLGLSNQPQHFGDGTRLSIL.

Note on this clone: Other DNA sequences from this sample encode an identical CDR3 as well. The rearrangement uses TRBV5-5 and TRBJ1-1, with 9 bases aligning to TRBD1. Trimming took 3 bases from V and 2 from J; bases not matched to a gene: 5. The V gene's germline CDR1 is SGHKS and CDR2 YYEKEE (reference sequence). The CDR3 contains 15 residues. The DNA of the CDR3 is TGTGCCAGCAGCTGGGGACAGGGACTTAACACTGAAGCTTTCTTT. This sequence encodes CASSWGQGLNTEAFF. Full variable domain (remainder filled in from reference TRBV5-5 and TRBJ1-1): DAGVTQSPTHLIKTRGQQVTLRCSPISGHKSVSWYQQVLGQGPQFIFQYYEKEERGRGNFPDRFSARQFPNYSSELNVNALLLGDSALYLCASSWGQGLNTEAFFGQGTRLTVV.

This clone was observed once. The rearrangement uses TRBV5-1 and TRBJ1-2; D is undetermined. Germline V gene sequence: CDR1 SGHRS, CDR2 YFSETQ. V lost 0 bases to trimming and J lost 4 bases, with 10 bases between them. This CDR3 has 14 residues. CDR3 coding DNA: TGCGCCAGCAGCTTGGTTACGGGCTCCTATGGCTACACCTTC. It is translated as CASSLVTGSYGYTF.

The chain links TRBV28 to TRBJ1-1, with 8 bases aligning to TRBD1. The CDR3 runs 15 residues. Trimming took 6 bases from V and 1 from J; bases not matched to a gene: 7. Germline V CDR1 and CDR2: MDHEN, SYDVKM. The DNA of the CDR3 is TGTGCCAGCAGAGGCAGGACAGGGAGGAACACTGAAGCTTTCTTT. Translated: CASRGRTGRNTEAFF.